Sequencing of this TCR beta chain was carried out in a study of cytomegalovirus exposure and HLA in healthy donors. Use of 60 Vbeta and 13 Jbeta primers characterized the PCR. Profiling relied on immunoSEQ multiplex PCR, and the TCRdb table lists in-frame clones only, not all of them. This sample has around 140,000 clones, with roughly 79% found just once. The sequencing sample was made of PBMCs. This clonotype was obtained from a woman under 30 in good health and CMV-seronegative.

For the CDR3, the DNA is TGTGCCACCGGCCGACAGGCAACCAAAAACATTCAGTACTTC. Protein product: CATGRQATKNIQYF. J is TRBJ2-4 and V is TRBV2; tentatively, D is TRBD1 (6 bases). CDR3 length: 14 residues. V was clipped by 10 bases and J by 2 bases, with 15 bases between them. CDR1 and CDR2 from the germline V gene are SNHLY and FYNNEI.